The entry below gives a single TCR beta chain sequence along with its context. Its antigen remains unknown. The authors sorted CD4+ and CD8+ T cells from PBMCs. The entry originates in a study of CD8+ T cells in alopecia areata. This CDR3 is built from 12 residues. V lost 1 base, J lost 5 bases, and 5 bases lay in between. CDR1 and CDR2 from the germline V gene are PRHDT and FYEKMQ (reference sequence). Whole-study results and caveats: Greater clonality was observed in lesional scalp samples, especially alopecia totalis/universalis, versus normal scalp. Unlike in mice, where it was clearer, TCR sharing across patients was less clear, possibly HLA-related.

Extracted from the samples, RNA was reverse transcribed into cDNA to serve as the sequencing template. Data came from immunoSEQ multiplex PCR; TCRdb stores just in-frame clones and leaves some out. The sample contains 130,000 to 150,000 clones, less than 65% of which appear only once. The sample consisted of CD8+ T cells sorted from blood. The rearrangement uses TRBV13 and TRBJ2-5; D remains ambiguous. The source of this sequence is a human donor in good health. CDR3 sequence: CASSLVLETQYF. As DNA, the CDR3 is TGTGCCAGCAGCTTAGTGTTGGAGACCCAGTACTTC.